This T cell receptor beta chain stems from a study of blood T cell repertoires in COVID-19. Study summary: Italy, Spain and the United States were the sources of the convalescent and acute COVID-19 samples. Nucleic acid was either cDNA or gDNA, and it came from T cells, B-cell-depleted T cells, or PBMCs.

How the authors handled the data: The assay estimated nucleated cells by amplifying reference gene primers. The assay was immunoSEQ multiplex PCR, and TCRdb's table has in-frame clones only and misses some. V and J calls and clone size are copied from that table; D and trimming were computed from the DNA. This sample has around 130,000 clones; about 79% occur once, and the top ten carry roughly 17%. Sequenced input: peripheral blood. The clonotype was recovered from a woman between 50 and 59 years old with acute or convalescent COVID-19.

Here the CDR3 reads CATSGRGSQPQHF. CDR3 nucleotides: TGTGCCACCAGTGGACGGGGTAGTCAGCCCCAGCATTTT. J is TRBJ1-5 and V is TRBV24-1, with no clear D. V lost 5 bases and J lost 6, with 10 bases in between. This CDR3 is 13 amino acids long. Germline V gene lookup returns CDR1 KGHDR and CDR2 SFDVKD.